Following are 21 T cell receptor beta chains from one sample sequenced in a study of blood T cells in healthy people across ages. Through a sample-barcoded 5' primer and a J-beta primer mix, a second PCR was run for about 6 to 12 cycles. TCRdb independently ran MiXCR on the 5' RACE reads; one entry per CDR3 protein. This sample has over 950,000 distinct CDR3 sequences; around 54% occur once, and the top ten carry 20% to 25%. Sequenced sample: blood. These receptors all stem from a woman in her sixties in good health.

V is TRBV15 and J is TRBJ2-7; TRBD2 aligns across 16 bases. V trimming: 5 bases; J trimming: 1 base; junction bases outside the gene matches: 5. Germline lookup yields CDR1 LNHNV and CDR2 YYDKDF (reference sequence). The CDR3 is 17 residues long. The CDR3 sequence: CATSGGLAGGPSYEQYF. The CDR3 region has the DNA TGTGCCACCAGCGGGGGACTAGCGGGAGGGCCTTCCTACGAGCAGTACTTC.

The CDR3 is CSVFRLAADTQYF. CDR3 DNA sequence: TGCAGCGTTTTCCGACTAGCGGCAGATACGCAGTATTTT. This chain joins TRBV29-1 and TRBJ2-3, with 9 bases aligning to TRBD2. The germline CDR1 and CDR2 sequences are SQVTM and ANQGSEA. After removal of 5 bases from V and 4 bases from J, the junction contained 4 bases not matched to a gene. This CDR3 has 13 residues.

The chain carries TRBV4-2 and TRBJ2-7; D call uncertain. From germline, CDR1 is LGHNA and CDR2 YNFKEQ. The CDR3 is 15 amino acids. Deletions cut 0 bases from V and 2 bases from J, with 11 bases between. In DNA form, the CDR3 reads TGTGCCAGCAGCCAAGATGTAGTCTCAACCTACGAGCAGTACTTC. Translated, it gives CASSQDVVSTYEQYF.

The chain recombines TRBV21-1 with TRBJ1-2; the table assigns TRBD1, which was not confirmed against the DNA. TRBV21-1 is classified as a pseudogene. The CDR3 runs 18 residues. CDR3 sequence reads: CASSKVQFRDRDLYGYTF. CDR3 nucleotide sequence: TGTGCCAGCAGCAAAGTTCAGTTTAGGGACAGGGACCTCTATGGCTACACCTTC.

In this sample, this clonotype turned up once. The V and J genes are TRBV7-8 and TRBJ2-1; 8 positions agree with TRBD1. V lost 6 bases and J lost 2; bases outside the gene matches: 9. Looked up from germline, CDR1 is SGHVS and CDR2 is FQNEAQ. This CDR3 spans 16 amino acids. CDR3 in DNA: TGTGCCAGCAGTCGGCCAGGACAGGGTGCCTACAATGAGCAGTTCTTC. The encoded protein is CASSRPGQGAYNEQFF.

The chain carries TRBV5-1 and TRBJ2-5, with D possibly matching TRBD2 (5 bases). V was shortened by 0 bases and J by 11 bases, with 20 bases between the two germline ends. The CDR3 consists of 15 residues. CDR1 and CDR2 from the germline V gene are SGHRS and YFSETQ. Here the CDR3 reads CASSLVPRDGNEQYF. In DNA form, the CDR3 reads TGCGCCAGCAGCTTGGTCCCTCGGGATGGCAATGAGCAGTACTTC. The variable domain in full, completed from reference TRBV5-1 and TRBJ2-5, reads KAGVTQTPRYLIKTRGQQVTLSCSPISGHRSVSWYQQTPGQGLQFLFEYFSETQRNKGNFPGRFSGRQFSNSRSEMNVSTLELGDSALYLCASSLVPRDGNEQYFGPGTRLLVL.

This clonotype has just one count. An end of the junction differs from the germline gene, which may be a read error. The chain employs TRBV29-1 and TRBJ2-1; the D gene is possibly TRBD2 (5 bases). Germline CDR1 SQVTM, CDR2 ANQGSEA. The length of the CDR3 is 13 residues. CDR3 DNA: TGCGGCGTTGAGGGAGAGACTGGCCTTGAGCAGTTCTTC. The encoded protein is CGVEGETGLEQFF.

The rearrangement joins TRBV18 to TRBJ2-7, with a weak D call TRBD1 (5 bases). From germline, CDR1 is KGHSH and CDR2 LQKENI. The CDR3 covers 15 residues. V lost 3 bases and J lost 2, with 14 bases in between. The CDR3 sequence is CASSPPFPGTYEQYF. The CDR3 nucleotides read TGTGCCAGCTCACCCCCATTCCCAGGGACCTACGAGCAGTACTTC.

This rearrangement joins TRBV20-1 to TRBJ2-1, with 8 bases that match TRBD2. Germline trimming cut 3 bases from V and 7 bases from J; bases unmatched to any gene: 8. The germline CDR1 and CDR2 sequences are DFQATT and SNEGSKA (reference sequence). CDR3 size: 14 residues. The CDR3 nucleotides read TGCAGTGCTAGGGAAAGCGGGAGATGGAATGAGCAGTTCTTC. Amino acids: CSARESGRWNEQFF.

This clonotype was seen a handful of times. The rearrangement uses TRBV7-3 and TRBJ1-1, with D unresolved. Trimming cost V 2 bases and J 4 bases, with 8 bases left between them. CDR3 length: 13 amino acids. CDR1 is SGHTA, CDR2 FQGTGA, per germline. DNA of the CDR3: TGTGCCAGCAGCTTACGCGATGGCACTGAAGCTTTCTTT. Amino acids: CASSLRDGTEAFF.

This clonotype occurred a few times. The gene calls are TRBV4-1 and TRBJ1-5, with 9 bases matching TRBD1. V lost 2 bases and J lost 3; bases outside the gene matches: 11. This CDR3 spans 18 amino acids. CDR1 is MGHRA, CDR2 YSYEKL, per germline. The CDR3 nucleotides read TGCGCCAGCAGCCAATTTTGGACCGGGACAGGGAACAATCAGCCCCAGCATTTT. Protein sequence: CASSQFWTGTGNNQPQHF.

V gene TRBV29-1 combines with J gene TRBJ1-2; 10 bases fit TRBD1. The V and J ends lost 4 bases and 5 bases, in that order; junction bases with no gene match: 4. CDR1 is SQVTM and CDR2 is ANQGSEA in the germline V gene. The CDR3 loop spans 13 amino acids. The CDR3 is CSVGTGGLYGYTF. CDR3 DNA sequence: TGCAGCGTTGGGACAGGGGGTCTTTATGGCTACACCTTC.

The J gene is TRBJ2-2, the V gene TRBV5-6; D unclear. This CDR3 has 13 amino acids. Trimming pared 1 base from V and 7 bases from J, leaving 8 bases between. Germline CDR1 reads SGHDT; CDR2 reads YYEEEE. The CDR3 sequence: CASSLLLSGELFF. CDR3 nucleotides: TGTGCCAGCAGCTTGTTACTGAGCGGGGAGCTGTTTTTT.

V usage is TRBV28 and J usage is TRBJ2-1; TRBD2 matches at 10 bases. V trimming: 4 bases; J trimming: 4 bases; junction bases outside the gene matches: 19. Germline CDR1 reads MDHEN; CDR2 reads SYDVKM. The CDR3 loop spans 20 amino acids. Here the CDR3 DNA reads TGTGCCAGCAGTTCGGAGCGGGAGGGTCTCACCGTTCGGTTTTACAATGAGCAGTTCTTC. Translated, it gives CASSSEREGLTVRFYNEQFF.

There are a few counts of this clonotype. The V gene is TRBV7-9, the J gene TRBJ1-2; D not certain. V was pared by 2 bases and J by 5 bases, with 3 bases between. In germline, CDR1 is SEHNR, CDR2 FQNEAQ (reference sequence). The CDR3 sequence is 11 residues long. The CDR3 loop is CASSLFYGYTF. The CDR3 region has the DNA TGTGCCAGCAGCTTATTTTATGGCTACACCTTC.

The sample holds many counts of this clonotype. The CDR3 protein is CASRDSGRDEQFF. CDR3 nucleotides: TGTGCCAGCAGAGATAGCGGGAGGGATGAGCAGTTCTTC. This chain uses TRBV6-1 with TRBJ2-1; TRBD2 matches at 11 bases. This CDR3 contains 13 residues. The J segment lost 8 bases and the V segment lost 6 bases, leaving 3 bases of the junction unmatched. CDR1 and CDR2 (germline): MNHNS, SASEGT.

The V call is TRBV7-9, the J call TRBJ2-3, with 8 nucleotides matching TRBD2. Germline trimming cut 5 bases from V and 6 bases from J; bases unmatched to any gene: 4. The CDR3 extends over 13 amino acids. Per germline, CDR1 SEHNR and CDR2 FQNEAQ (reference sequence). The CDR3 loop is CASSTSGWDTQYF. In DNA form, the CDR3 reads TGTGCCAGCAGCACTAGCGGTTGGGATACGCAGTATTTT.

Written as DNA, the CDR3 is TGTGCCAGCGACCCTTCGGGATTAGCCAAAAACATTCAGTACTTC. It yields the protein CASDPSGLAKNIQYF. The chain is built from TRBV5-5 and TRBJ2-4, with D perhaps TRBD2 (5 bases). Trimming removed 7 bases at V and 0 bases at J, with 14 bases between. Looked up from germline, CDR1 is SGHKS and CDR2 is YYEKEE (reference sequence). The CDR3 contains 15 residues.

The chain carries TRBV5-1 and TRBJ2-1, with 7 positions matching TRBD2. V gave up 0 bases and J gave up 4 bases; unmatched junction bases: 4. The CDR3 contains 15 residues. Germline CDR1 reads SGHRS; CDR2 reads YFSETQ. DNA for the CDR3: TGCGCCAGCAGCTTGGATCAGCGGGGTTACAATGAGCAGTTCTTC. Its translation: CASSLDQRGYNEQFF.

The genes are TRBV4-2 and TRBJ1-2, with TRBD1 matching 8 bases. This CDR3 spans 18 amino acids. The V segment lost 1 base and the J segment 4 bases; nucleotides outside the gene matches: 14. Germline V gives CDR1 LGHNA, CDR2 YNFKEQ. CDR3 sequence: CASSQVIWDRQHFYGYTF. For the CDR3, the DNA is TGTGCCAGCAGCCAAGTAATTTGGGACAGGCAGCACTTCTATGGCTACACCTTC.

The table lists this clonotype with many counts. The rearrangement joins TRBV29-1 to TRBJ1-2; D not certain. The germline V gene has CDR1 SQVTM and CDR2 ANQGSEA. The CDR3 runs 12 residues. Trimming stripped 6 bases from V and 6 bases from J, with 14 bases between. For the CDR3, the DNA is TGCAGCGTGGAAACAGTGAATGATGGCTACACCTTC. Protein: CSVETVNDGYTF.